The 21 T cell receptor beta chains reported below all come from one sample, sequenced in a study of T cell responses to AZD1222 COVID-19 vaccine (dated by TCRdb to the early 2020s). Preparation of the library involved the immunoSEQ multiplex PCR assay. Entries here come from immuneACCESS through TCRdb and include only in-frame sequences with V and J called. Some clones fail to appear in such tables; in the studies checked, an unresolved V gene covers under half of the shortfall, and the cause of the remainder is unknown. The sample table shows about 160,000 clones, and 75% to 95% are seen once. Approximately 3% of the sample is taken by the ten largest. The time point label for this specimen denotes: about 28 days (+/-7) after the second vaccine dose. This sample comprised peripheral blood, obtained 28 days after the second AZD1222 dose. All receptors come from an adult who received the AZD1222 COVID-19 vaccine.

This chain links TRBV7-2 with TRBJ1-2, with TRBD1 identical over 9 bases. The CDR3 spans 14 residues. Germline V lookup: CDR1 SGHTA, CDR2 FQGNSA. The V and J ends lost 4 bases and 4 bases, in that order; junction bases with no gene match: 4. The CDR3 here is CASSWGQGSYGYTF. DNA of the CDR3: TGTGCCAGCAGCTGGGGACAGGGAAGCTATGGCTACACCTTC. The variable domain in full, completed from reference TRBV7-2 and TRBJ1-2, reads GAGVSQSPSNKVTEKGKDVELRCDPISGHTALYWYRQSLGQGLEFLIYFQGNSAPDKSGLPSDRFSAERTGGSVSTLTIQRTQQEDSAVYLCASSWGQGSYGYTFGSGTRLTVV.

The gene calls are TRBV6-5 and TRBJ1-1, with TRBD1 identical over 8 bases. Germline V CDR1 and CDR2: MNHEY, SVGAGI. The CDR3 contains 15 residues. V shed 5 bases and J 4 bases; nucleotides not matched to a gene: 9. The CDR3 DNA follows: TGTGCCAGCAGTATTAGCGGACAGGGCAGCACTGAAGCTTTCTTT. Its protein product is CASSISGQGSTEAFF.

The chain has TRBV19 and TRBJ1-2, with D possibly TRBD1 on 6 matching bases. V was cut by 3 bases and J by 8 bases, with 16 bases left in between. CDR1 is LNHDA, CDR2 SQIVND, per germline (reference sequence). The CDR3 is 14 amino acids. DNA for the CDR3: TGTGCCAGTAGTATGCCCGACAGGTTGCGGGGCTACACCTTC. Protein: CASSMPDRLRGYTF.

This chain links TRBV2 with TRBJ2-5; D is possibly TRBD1 or TRBD2 (5 bases each). Trimming removed 3 bases at V and 3 bases at J, with 14 bases between. The CDR3 length is 15 residues. Germline loops: CDR1 SNHLY, CDR2 FYNNEI. CDR3 in DNA: TGTGCCAGCAGTGATCAAGGGACGGCTAAAGAGACCCAGTACTTC. It is translated as CASSDQGTAKETQYF.

The chain uses TRBV19 and TRBJ1-4; D gene ambiguous. From germline, CDR1 is LNHDA and CDR2 SQIVND (reference sequence). The CDR3 sequence is 16 residues long. Trimming left V 1 base short and J 7 bases short, with 16 bases between. CDR3 sequence: CASSIAAGRRGEKLFF. The CDR3 DNA reads as TGTGCCAGTAGTATAGCGGCCGGGAGAAGAGGTGAAAAACTGTTTTTT.

The chain is built from TRBV10-1 and TRBJ2-3; 10 positions agree with TRBD2. Germline CDR1 and CDR2: WNHNN and SYGVQD (reference sequence). Germline trimming cut 10 bases from V and 1 base from J; bases unmatched to any gene: 5. This CDR3 spans 14 amino acids. This chain's CDR3 is CANPSGSGTDTQYF. DNA of the CDR3: TGCGCCAACCCTAGCGGGAGTGGCACAGATACGCAGTATTTT.

The chain is built from TRBV5-6 and TRBJ1-1, with D perhaps TRBD1 (6 bases). Germline V gene sequence: CDR1 SGHDT, CDR2 YYEEEE. V dropped 3 bases and J dropped 1 base, with 10 bases sitting between them. This CDR3 has 14 amino acids. The CDR3 DNA sequence: TGTGCCAGCAGCTATCAGGGGAGGAACACTGAAGCTTTCTTT. It is translated as CASSYQGRNTEAFF.

This clone has a handful of counts. The chain employs TRBV2 and TRBJ1-5; D not certain. Germline CDR1 reads SNHLY; CDR2 reads FYNNEI. This CDR3 region has 12 residues. V lost 5 bases and J 2 bases, leaving 4 bases between the germline ends. Written as DNA, the CDR3 is TGTGCCAGCAGTACAGGCAATCAGCCCCAGCATTTT. It is translated as CASSTGNQPQHF. The variable domain in full, completed from reference TRBV2 and TRBJ1-5, reads EPEVTQTPSHQVTQMGQEVILRCVPISNHLYFYWYRQILGQKVEFLVSFYNNEISEKSEIFDDQFSVERPDGSNFTLKIRSTKLEDSAMYFCASSTGNQPQHFGDGTRLSIL.

The DNA for the CDR3 is TGTGCCAGCAGCCCGTGGGGTAGGCGGGTCCAAGAGACCCAGTACTTC. Translated, it gives CASSPWGRRVQETQYF. V gene TRBV5-6 combines with J gene TRBJ2-5, with D possibly TRBD2 on 5 matching bases. The V end lost 4 bases, the J end lost 1 base, and 17 bases lay between the germline ends. The CDR3 covers 16 residues. Germline V lookup: CDR1 SGHDT, CDR2 YYEEEE.

This clone was seen once. V gene TRBV3-1 (or the pseudogene TRBV3-2) combines with J gene TRBJ2-1; 10 bases align to TRBD2. The CDR3 contains 16 residues. Germline-derived CDR1 and CDR2 are LGHDT and YNNKEL (reference sequence). Trimming removed 3 bases from V and 7 bases from J; junction bases left unmatched: 9. The CDR3 reads CASSQDPQRGGNEQFF. CDR3 nucleotides: TGTGCCAGCAGCCAGGACCCCCAGCGGGGGGGTAATGAGCAGTTCTTC.

The rearrangement links TRBV19 to TRBJ2-6; the match to TRBD2 covers 7 bases. Germline V gene lookup returns CDR1 LNHDA and CDR2 SQIVND (reference sequence). Germline trimming cut 3 bases from V and 1 base from J; bases unmatched to any gene: 9. The CDR3 sequence is 18 residues long. CDR3 residues: CASSMAGGRGSGANVLTF. The CDR3 DNA follows: TGTGCCAGTAGTATGGCTGGAGGGCGGGGGTCTGGGGCCAACGTCCTGACTTTC.

The rearrangement uses TRBV7-9 and TRBJ1-5; D is undetermined. The CDR3 is made up of 13 amino acids. V lost 5 bases and J 6 bases, leaving 11 bases between the germline ends. Germline V gives CDR1 SEHNR, CDR2 FQNEAQ (reference sequence). The CDR3, as DNA: TGTGCCAGCAGCCCCGACGCGGGTCAGCCCCAGCATTTT. This gives the protein CASSPDAGQPQHF.

As for this clone: The sample carries other DNA sequences with the same CDR3. The rearrangement uses TRBV7-9 and TRBJ2-1, with 7 bases that match TRBD2. CDR3 length: 13 residues. V dropped 0 bases and J dropped 7; count of bases not matched to a gene: 0. Germline V gene lookup returns CDR1 SEHNR and CDR2 FQNEAQ (reference sequence). CDR3 nucleotide sequence: TGTGCCAGCAGCTTAGCGGGAGGGAATGAGCAGTTCTTC. Protein: CASSLAGGNEQFF.

In its sample, this clone was seen once. The chain uses TRBV11-2 and TRBJ2-3; a weak D match, TRBD2 (5 bases). The CDR3 has 15 amino acids. CDR1 and CDR2 from the germline V gene are SGHAT and FQNNGV. Trimming removed 5 bases from V and 4 bases from J, with 16 bases in between. CDR3 loop: CASSNRAGKADTQYF. Here the CDR3 DNA reads TGTGCCAGCAGCAATAGGGCCGGGAAGGCAGATACGCAGTATTTT.

This chain uses TRBV3-1 (or the pseudogene TRBV3-2) with TRBJ2-1; 11 bases line up with TRBD2. CDR1 is LGHDT, CDR2 YNNKEL, per germline (reference sequence). With V trimmed by 1 base and J by 5 bases, 4 bases remained unmatched. CDR3 length: 16 residues. In DNA, the CDR3 is TGTGCCAGCAGCCAAGCGGCTAGCGGGAGGCACAATGAGCAGTTCTTC. The encoded protein is CASSQAASGRHNEQFF.

In DNA, the CDR3 is TGTGCCAGCATACTCCGGACTAGTTTTGGATCCCGGCAAGAGACCCAGTACTTC. This translates into CASILRTSFGSRQETQYF. The chain combines TRBV11-3 with TRBJ2-5; 7 bases agree with TRBD2. Germline loops: CDR1 SGHNT, CDR2 YENEEA. The J segment lost 2 bases and the V segment lost 7 bases, leaving 19 bases of the junction unmatched. This CDR3 region has 18 residues. Supplemented by reference TRBV11-3 and TRBJ2-5, the full variable domain reads EAGVVQSPRYKIIEKKQPVAFWCNPISGHNTLYWYLQNLGQGPELLIRYENEEAVDDSQLPKDRFSAERLKGVDSTLKIQPAELGDSAVYLCASILRTSFGSRQETQYFGPGTRLLVL.

The chain has TRBV6-1 and TRBJ2-3, with D perhaps TRBD2 (6 bases). Germline CDR1 is MNHNS and CDR2 is SASEGT. CDR3 size: 13 residues. V lost 0 bases and J 7 bases, leaving 8 bases between the germline ends. The CDR3 loop reads CASSEAEGYTQYF. In nucleotides, the CDR3 is TGTGCCAGCAGTGAAGCGGAGGGATATACGCAGTATTTT.

The chain joins TRBV6-5 to TRBJ1-2; maybe TRBD1 (5 bases). CDR3 length: 10 amino acids. V was shortened by 6 bases and J by 6 bases, with 5 bases between the two germline ends. Germline assignment: CDR1 MNHEY and CDR2 SVGAGI. The CDR3 DNA reads TGTGCCAGCAGGGACAATGGCTACACCTTC. This sequence encodes CASRDNGYTF.

The genes are TRBV12-3 or TRBV12-4 and TRBJ1-2; the D is unclear. Deletions cut 7 bases from V and 5 bases from J, with 14 bases between. CDR3 length equals 13 residues. The CDR3 DNA reads as TGTGCCAGCACGATTCCCCCGACGTATGGCTACACCTTC. This translates into CASTIPPTYGYTF.

V and J are TRBV2 and TRBJ2-1, with TRBD2 identical over 13 bases. Germline CDR1 SNHLY, CDR2 FYNNEI. The CDR3 runs 16 residues. Trimming cost V 6 bases and J 8 bases; bases outside gene matches: 10. DNA for the CDR3: TGTGCCAGCAGAACTAGCGGGAGGGCCGCGGGTCATGAGCAGTTCTTC. This sequence encodes CASRTSGRAAGHEQFF.

This clone was seen a single time. The chain has TRBV11-2 and TRBJ1-6; TRBD1 aligns across 9 bases. Germline V gives CDR1 SGHAT, CDR2 FQNNGV. This CDR3 contains 15 residues. The ends lost 2 bases at V and 13 bases at J; junction bases unmatched: 9. The CDR3 here is CASSLFTLQGAPLHF. CDR3 bases: TGTGCCAGCAGCTTATTTACCCTACAGGGGGCCCCCCTCCACTTT.